A selection of T cell receptor beta chains follows, all from one sample in a study of control samples from healthy donors and cancer patients. TCRdb's copy holds only in-frame clones and misses some; the assay was immunoSEQ multiplex PCR. The table lists some 130,000 clones, 80% to 95% of them singletons. The specimen was blood. These receptors were collected from a man aged 18 to 30 in good health. Each CDR3 is given with its conserved first and last residue. Each record gives: CDR3 protein, J gene, V gene.

CDR3 protein: CASSSRTGPNYGYTF
J gene: TRBJ1-2
V gene: TRBV7-3

CDR3 protein: CASSLRTYEQYF
J gene: TRBJ2-7
V gene: TRBV13

CDR3 protein: CASSRLAGGPSEQFF
J gene: TRBJ2-1
V gene: TRBV5-1

CDR3 protein: CASSLAVGTASYEQYF
J gene: TRBJ2-7
V gene: TRBV27

CDR3 protein: CASSLLRTGDYEQYF
J gene: TRBJ2-7
V gene: TRBV5-1

CDR3 protein: CATSREVGTEAFF
J gene: TRBJ1-1
V gene: TRBV15

CDR3 protein: CASQTGARGNYGYTF
J gene: TRBJ1-2
V gene: TRBV5-4

CDR3 protein: CASSVEGNPYNEQFF
J gene: TRBJ2-1
V gene: TRBV9

CDR3 protein: CASRRDRNEKLFF
J gene: TRBJ1-4
V gene: TRBV5-1

CDR3 protein: CASSTTSGGKNIQYF
J gene: TRBJ2-4
V gene: TRBV5-4

CDR3 protein: CASSYLRTGGDYGYTF
J gene: TRBJ1-2
V gene: TRBV6-5

CDR3 protein: CASSLSPRTGGAYGYTF
J gene: TRBJ1-2
V gene: TRBV27

CDR3 protein: CASSPGNEKLFF
J gene: TRBJ1-4
V gene: TRBV2

CDR3 protein: CASSLKGLAGDYEQFF
J gene: TRBJ2-1
V gene: TRBV27

CDR3 protein: CASSVTGGVGEKLFF
J gene: TRBJ1-4
V gene: TRBV25-1

CDR3 protein: CASSDRGLDSPLHF
J gene: TRBJ1-6
V gene: TRBV6-1

CDR3 protein: CASSLGVVEETQYF
J gene: TRBJ2-5
V gene: TRBV7-9

CDR3 protein: CASMRPLIAKNIQYF
J gene: TRBJ2-4
V gene: TRBV2

CDR3 protein: CASSYSTLGGQETQYF
J gene: TRBJ2-5
V gene: TRBV6-5

CDR3 protein: CASRGRDREADTQYF
J gene: TRBJ2-3
V gene: TRBV5-4

CDR3 protein: CASSLHYRRLYEKLFF
J gene: TRBJ1-4
V gene: TRBV18

CDR3 protein: CASRPGGPETQYF
J gene: TRBJ2-5
V gene: TRBV2

CDR3 protein: CASSSAGTVYGYTF
J gene: TRBJ1-2
V gene: TRBV6-5

CDR3 protein: CASSQGQGGQPQHF
J gene: TRBJ1-5
V gene: TRBV5-1

CDR3 protein: CATFRGENTEAFF
J gene: TRBJ1-1
V gene: TRBV6-6

CDR3 protein: CASSTGQGAFSGNTIYF
J gene: TRBJ1-3
V gene: TRBV18

CDR3 protein: CASSLVGRGGYGYTF
J gene: TRBJ1-2
V gene: TRBV5-1

CDR3 protein: CASSHRGTPTNTGELFF
J gene: TRBJ2-2
V gene: TRBV11-2

CDR3 protein: CASSRTGGVEKLFF
J gene: TRBJ1-4
V gene: TRBV4-1

CDR3 protein: CAISGPLTGKDEQFF
J gene: TRBJ2-1
V gene: TRBV10-3

CDR3 protein: CASSGTGESQPQHF
J gene: TRBJ1-5
V gene: TRBV6-5

CDR3 protein: CASLRGTSRHF
J gene: TRBJ1-5
V gene: TRBV6-5

CDR3 protein: CASSQTHFPAREQFF
J gene: TRBJ2-1
V gene: TRBV14

CDR3 protein: CSVFKGTGVGGYTF
J gene: TRBJ1-2
V gene: TRBV29-1

CDR3 protein: CASSVAPAYEQYF
J gene: TRBJ2-7
V gene: TRBV25-1

CDR3 protein: CASSLVDGASTEAFF
J gene: TRBJ1-1
V gene: TRBV11-2

CDR3 protein: CASSLSGGRVAGNTIYF
J gene: TRBJ1-3
V gene: TRBV11-2

CDR3 protein: CASSLRGARTDTQYF
J gene: TRBJ2-3
V gene: TRBV5-1

CDR3 protein: CASSLRYSNYGYTF
J gene: TRBJ1-2
V gene: TRBV27

CDR3 protein: CASSSTAIYGYTF
J gene: TRBJ1-2
V gene: TRBV5-5

CDR3 protein: CASSLGGRGQPQHF
J gene: TRBJ1-5
V gene: TRBV7-8

CDR3 protein: CASSRMVSEAAFF
J gene: TRBJ1-1
V gene: TRBV18

CDR3 protein: CAWSNSGSSSYEQYF
J gene: TRBJ2-7
V gene: TRBV30

CDR3 protein: CASSTSPGTPNQPQHF
J gene: TRBJ1-5
V gene: TRBV4-1

CDR3 protein: CSAQGLNEKLFF
J gene: TRBJ1-4
V gene: TRBV29-1

CDR3 protein: CASSRYGTDSNTGELFF
J gene: TRBJ2-2
V gene: TRBV6-6

CDR3 protein: CASRDSGTDTQYF
J gene: TRBJ2-3
V gene: TRBV10-2

CDR3 protein: CASNLGRDSPNEQYF
J gene: TRBJ2-7
V gene: TRBV27

CDR3 protein: CASSMLGRRSSYNSPLHF
J gene: TRBJ1-6
V gene: TRBV19

CDR3 protein: CASSIDLNQPQHF
J gene: TRBJ1-5
V gene: TRBV19

CDR3 protein: CASSPGGSLNSPLHF
J gene: TRBJ1-6
V gene: TRBV6-5

CDR3 protein: CASSTWGQANYGYTF
J gene: TRBJ1-2
V gene: TRBV19

CDR3 protein: CASRRTGGNYGYTF
J gene: TRBJ1-2
V gene: TRBV19

CDR3 protein: CASSFAGWGTYNEQFF
J gene: TRBJ2-1
V gene: TRBV12-1

CDR3 protein: CASSIDHRVNTEAFF
J gene: TRBJ1-1
V gene: TRBV19

CDR3 protein: CASGAGTAKNIQYF
J gene: TRBJ2-4
V gene: TRBV21-1

CDR3 protein: CAWSVPGSTSSYNEQFF
J gene: TRBJ2-1
V gene: TRBV30

CDR3 protein: CASSRTLSGDYNEQFF
J gene: TRBJ2-1
V gene: TRBV4-1